These 17 T cell receptor beta chains were sequenced from one sample in a study of cytomegalovirus exposure and HLA in healthy donors. Vbeta (60) and Jbeta (13) primers were used in the PCR. TCRdb keeps only in-frame clones here, not all; method: immunoSEQ multiplex PCR. The sample table sets out over 60,000 clones. The sequenced material came from PBMCs. The receptors were gathered from a female donor in good health and CMV-seropositive.

This chain links TRBV30 with TRBJ2-7; TRBD1 might be the D (6 bases). CDR1 and CDR2 from the germline V gene are GTSNPN and SVGIG (reference sequence). The CDR3 runs 15 residues. Deletions cut 4 bases from V and 2 bases from J, with 18 bases between. CDR3 protein: CAWTGWGLRTYEQYF. The CDR3 nucleotides are TGTGCCTGGACCGGGTGGGGGCTGAGGACCTACGAGCAGTACTTC.

The J gene is TRBJ2-7, the V gene TRBV18, with 15 bases identical to TRBD2. V trimming: 3 bases; J trimming: 3 bases; junction bases outside the gene matches: 12. This CDR3 comprises 19 residues. CDR1 is KGHSH, CDR2 LQKENI, per germline. The CDR3 protein is CASSPAGTSGRRRYYEQYF. CDR3 in DNA: TGTGCCAGCTCACCTGCTGGGACTAGCGGGAGGAGGAGGTACTACGAGCAGTACTTC.

This chain links TRBV18 with TRBJ2-3; D is possibly TRBD2 (5 bases). The germline CDR1 and CDR2 sequences are KGHSH and LQKENI. Trimming cost V 2 bases and J 2 bases, with 8 bases left between them. The CDR3 is made up of 14 amino acids. As DNA, the CDR3 is TGTGCCAGCTCACCAGGAGGTATCACAGATACGCAGTATTTT. Its translation is CASSPGGITDTQYF. The complete variable domain, with remaining parts taken from reference TRBV18 and TRBJ2-3, reads NAGVMQNPRHLVRRRGQEARLRCSPMKGHSHVYWYRQLPEEGLKFMVYLQKENIIDESGMPKERFSAEFPKEGPSILRIQQVVRGDSAAYFCASSPGGITDTQYFGPGTRLTVL.

The chain has TRBV7-9 and TRBJ2-7; TRBD1 matches at 8 bases. V dropped 1 base and J dropped 5; count of bases not matched to a gene: 13. The CDR3 is 17 amino acids. The germline V gene has CDR1 SEHNR and CDR2 FQNEAQ (reference sequence). CDR3 DNA: TGTGCCAGCAGCTTAGGAGAGCAGGGGGCGATTTGGGACGAGCAGTACTTC. Its translation is CASSLGEQGAIWDEQYF. The entire variable domain, with the rest obtained from reference TRBV7-9 and TRBJ2-7, is as follows: DTGVSQNPRHKITKRGQNVTFRCDPISEHNRLYWYRQTLGQGPEFLTYFQNEAQLEKSRLLSDRFSAERPKGSFSTLEIQRTEQGDSAMYLCASSLGEQGAIWDEQYFGPGTRLTVT.

The gene calls are TRBV28 and TRBJ1-5, with TRBD1 as a possible D gene (5 bases). Germline CDR1 MDHEN, CDR2 SYDVKM. This CDR3 is built from 15 residues. The V gene lost 1 base and the J gene lost 3 bases, with 10 bases spanning the gap. The CDR3 loop reads CASSLLTANNQPQHF. The CDR3 bases are TGTGCCAGCAGTTTATTGACAGCTAACAATCAGCCCCAGCATTTT.

This rearrangement joins TRBV6-5 to TRBJ1-2; 11 bases align to TRBD1. The CDR3 is made up of 15 amino acids. Unmatched junction bases numbered 3, after V lost 3 bases and J lost 3 bases. CDR1 and CDR2 from the germline V gene are MNHEY and SVGAGI. This CDR3 reads CASSYGTGGDYGYTF. CDR3 sequence (DNA): TGTGCCAGCAGTTATGGGACAGGGGGGGACTATGGCTACACCTTC.

The chain joins TRBV5-1 to TRBJ1-2, with D hard to call. The CDR3 spans 13 residues. Germline CDR1 SGHRS, CDR2 YFSETQ. The germline V and J ends were trimmed by 7 bases and 2 bases, with 12 bases remaining between them. CDR3 residues: CASATRENYGYTF. Written as DNA, the CDR3 is TGCGCCAGCGCTACGAGGGAAAACTATGGCTACACCTTC.

The chain recombines TRBV2 with TRBJ2-3, with TRBD2 identical over 10 bases. The CDR3 loop spans 15 amino acids. Per the germline V gene, CDR1 is SNHLY and CDR2 is FYNNEI. V was pared by 5 bases and J by 0 bases, with 2 bases of the junction left unmatched. CDR3 loop: CASSRTSGSTDTQYF. CDR3 bases: TGTGCCAGCAGTAGGACTAGCGGAAGCACAGATACGCAGTATTTT.

The chain has TRBV11-1 and TRBJ2-3, with D perhaps TRBD1 (5 bases). This CDR3 spans 16 amino acids. Germline CDR1 and CDR2: SGHAT and FQDESV (reference sequence). V shed 4 bases and J shed 3 bases, with 17 bases lying between them. The CDR3 protein is CASSSLAIKGTDTQYF. CDR3 nucleotides: TGTGCCAGCAGCTCCTTAGCAATAAAGGGGACAGATACGCAGTATTTT.

This rearrangement joins TRBV19 to TRBJ1-2; unclear D gene. CDR1 is LNHDA and CDR2 is SQIVND in the germline V gene (reference sequence). With 0 bases removed from V and 2 bases from J, the gap between germline ends came to 13 bases. The CDR3 is made up of 16 amino acids. The CDR3 sequence is CASSIDATSLNYGYTF. As DNA, the CDR3 is TGTGCCAGTAGTATAGATGCTACCTCCCTCAACTATGGCTACACCTTC.

This chain links TRBV19 with TRBJ1-5, with TRBD1 matching 7 bases. The junction had 9 bases not matched to a gene; V was cut back by 7 bases and J by 0 bases. The CDR3 contains 16 residues. Germline V gene data show CDR1 as LNHDA and CDR2 as SQIVND (reference sequence). DNA of the CDR3: TGTGCCAGTACCTCGCAGGGGGGAAATAGCAATCAGCCCCAGCATTTT. Translated, it gives CASTSQGGNSNQPQHF.

The V gene is TRBV18, the J gene TRBJ1-1; weak D call: TRBD1 (5 bases). The CDR3 sequence is 16 residues long. Looked up from germline, CDR1 is KGHSH and CDR2 is LQKENI. The germline V and J ends were trimmed by 1 base and 0 bases, with 12 bases remaining between them. This chain's CDR3 is CASSPLAQGMNTEAFF. In DNA, the CDR3 is TGTGCCAGCTCACCACTAGCCCAGGGAATGAACACTGAAGCTTTCTTT.

V is TRBV27 and J is TRBJ1-1, with D possibly being TRBD1 (5 bases). The V end was cut by 3 bases, the J end by 2 bases, with 13 bases between. This CDR3 region has 15 residues. Per the germline V gene, CDR1 is MNHEY and CDR2 is SMNVEV (reference sequence). The CDR3 spells CASSLGRGLNTEAFF. CDR3 nucleotides: TGTGCCAGCAGTTTGGGGAGGGGATTAAACACTGAAGCTTTCTTT.

V is TRBV30 and J is TRBJ2-6; D unresolved. CDR3 length equals 12 residues. The V and J ends lost 5 bases and 4 bases respectively, with 6 bases between them. The germline V gene has CDR1 GTSNPN and CDR2 SVGIG (reference sequence). CDR3 loop: CAWDSGANVLTF. Written as DNA, the CDR3 is TGTGCCTGGGACTCCGGGGCCAACGTCCTGACTTTC. Based on the CDR3 plus reference TRBV30 and TRBJ2-6, the full variable domain is SQTIHQWPATLVQPVGSPLSLECTVEGTSNPNLYWYRQAAGRGLQLLFYSVGIGQISSEVPQNLSASRPQDRQFILSSKKLLLSDSGFYLCAWDSGANVLTFGAGSRLTVL.

This chain joins TRBV6-6 and TRBJ2-4; 7 bases agree with TRBD1. This CDR3 spans 11 amino acids. Germline CDR1 and CDR2: MNHNY and SVGAGI (reference sequence). V lost 10 bases, J lost 5 bases, and 2 bases stayed unmatched. CDR3 bases: TGTGCCATTGGGACAGAAAACATTCAGTACTTC. Residues: CAIGTENIQYF.

The V and J genes are TRBV7-9 and TRBJ1-5; D is perhaps TRBD1 (5 bases). V lost 3 bases and J 5 bases, leaving 8 bases between the germline ends. Germline V gene data show CDR1 as SEHNR and CDR2 as FQNEAQ (reference sequence). CDR3 length: 13 residues. The CDR3 DNA follows: TGTGCCAGCAGCTTCGGGACTGATCAGCCCCAGCATTTT. The encoded protein is CASSFGTDQPQHF.

This rearrangement joins TRBV19 to TRBJ1-1, with TRBD1 matching over 11 bases. The J segment lost 10 bases and the V segment lost 3 bases, leaving 10 bases of the junction unmatched. The CDR3 contains 15 residues. Germline-derived CDR1 and CDR2 are LNHDA and SQIVND (reference sequence). Written as DNA, the CDR3 is TGTGCCAGTAGTATTCCGGGACAGGGGGTTAGAAGAGCTTTCTTT. Its translation is CASSIPGQGVRRAFF. Full variable domain (rest looked up from reference TRBV19 and TRBJ1-1): DGGITQSPKYLFRKEGQNVTLSCEQNLNHDAMYWYRQDPGQGLRLIYYSQIVNDFQKGDIAEGYSVSREKKESFPLTVTSAQKNPTAFYLCASSIPGQGVRRAFFGQGTRLTVV.